This passage covers 16 T cell receptor beta chains from one sample sequenced in a study of blood T cell repertoires in COVID-19. The method was immunoSEQ multiplex PCR; TCRdb's version includes in-frame clones alone and lacks a portion of them. Of over 140,000 clones listed, 60% to 85% were seen once; the top ten hold around 4.8%. The sequencing input was peripheral blood. The receptors derive from an elderly woman with active or convalescent COVID-19.

Written as DNA, the CDR3 is TGTGCCAGCAGCTTAAACAGGAACACTGAAGCTTTCTTT. Amino acid sequence: CASSLNRNTEAFF. V is TRBV7-2 and J is TRBJ1-1; D is unresolved. The CDR3 consists of 13 residues. The germline gives CDR1 SGHTA, CDR2 FQGNSA. The V end lost 2 bases, the J end lost 1 base, and 5 bases lay between the germline ends.

This clone was recorded only once. The chain couples TRBV7-9 to TRBJ1-2; 8 bases are shared with TRBD1. The trim removed 5 bases at V and 6 bases at J, leaving 11 bases unmatched. Germline CDR1 SEHNR, CDR2 FQNEAQ (reference sequence). The CDR3 covers 15 residues. CDR3 protein: CASSTAGTGYDGYTF. The DNA of the CDR3 is TGTGCCAGCAGCACCGCCGGGACAGGTTATGATGGCTACACCTTC.

The chain has TRBV30 and TRBJ1-6; TRBD1 matches at 8 bases. The CDR3 length is 16 residues. Trimming removed 2 bases from V and 7 bases from J; junction bases left unmatched: 10. CDR1 and CDR2 from the germline V gene are GTSNPN and SVGIG (reference sequence). The CDR3 loop is CAWSLRGQILNSPLHF. Here the CDR3 DNA reads TGTGCCTGGAGTCTCAGGGGGCAAATTCTCAATTCACCCCTCCACTTT. The variable domain in full, completed from reference TRBV30 and TRBJ1-6, reads SQTIHQWPATLVQPVGSPLSLECTVEGTSNPNLYWYRQAAGRGLQLLFYSVGIGQISSEVPQNLSASRPQDRQFILSSKKLLLSDSGFYLCAWSLRGQILNSPLHFGNGTRLTVT.

The rearrangement links TRBV7-9 to TRBJ1-1; tentatively, D is TRBD1 (5 bases). With 3 bases removed from V and 4 bases from J, the gap between germline ends came to 9 bases. This CDR3 contains 13 residues. The V gene's germline CDR1 is SEHNR and CDR2 FQNEAQ (reference sequence). CDR3 protein: CASSLVQGTEAFF. The CDR3, as DNA: TGTGCCAGCAGCTTGGTGCAGGGCACTGAAGCTTTCTTT.

Only one count was recorded for this clone. In nucleotides, the CDR3 is TGCAGCGTTTCCACAGGGGGCACAGGTCCCCAGCATTTT. Amino acid sequence: CSVSTGGTGPQHF. The V and J genes are TRBV29-1 and TRBJ1-5, with 9 bases fitting TRBD1. Germline-derived CDR1 and CDR2 are SQVTM and ANQGSEA. The J segment lost 10 bases and the V segment lost 5 bases, leaving 9 bases of the junction unmatched. The CDR3 extends over 13 amino acids. Full variable domain (rest looked up from reference TRBV29-1 and TRBJ1-5): SAVISQKPSRDICQRGTSLTIQCQVDSQVTMMFWYRQQPGQSLTLIATANQGSEATYESGFVIDKFPISRPNLTFSTLTVSNMSPEDSSIYLCSVSTGGTGPQHFGDGTRLSIL.

V and J are TRBV30 and TRBJ1-6; TRBD1 might be the D (6 bases). CDR1 and CDR2 (germline): GTSNPN, SVGIG (reference sequence). The CDR3 contains 13 residues. The germline V and J ends were trimmed by 0 bases and 6 bases, with 6 bases remaining between them. The CDR3 DNA follows: TGTGCCTGGAGTGTACAGGGTAATTCACCCCTCCACTTT. Translation gives CAWSVQGNSPLHF. The full variable domain, in which reference TRBV30 and TRBJ1-6 provide the parts outside the CDR3, is SQTIHQWPATLVQPVGSPLSLECTVEGTSNPNLYWYRQAAGRGLQLLFYSVGIGQISSEVPQNLSASRPQDRQFILSSKKLLLSDSGFYLCAWSVQGNSPLHFGNGTRLTVT.

This clone appeared a single time. The chain recombines TRBV2 with TRBJ2-3, with D possibly being TRBD2 (6 bases). Per the germline V gene, CDR1 is SNHLY and CDR2 is FYNNEI. This CDR3 comprises 14 residues. Trimming took 6 bases from V and 4 from J, leaving 14 bases between them. Here the CDR3 reads CASSAGLSADTQYF. CDR3 nucleotides: TGTGCCAGCAGCGCGGGGTTATCTGCAGATACGCAGTATTTT.

This clone appeared a single time. The V call is TRBV7-9, the J call TRBJ1-4, with D possibly TRBD1 on 5 matching bases. The CDR3 spans 15 residues. Germline values: CDR1 SEHNR, CDR2 FQNEAQ (reference sequence). V lost 0 bases and J 8 bases, leaving 13 bases between the germline ends. Written as DNA, the CDR3 is TGTGCCAGCAGCTTAGCGTCCGTCGGGGGGGAAAAACTGTTTTTT. It translates to CASSLASVGGEKLFF. Full variable domain (missing parts from reference TRBV7-9 and TRBJ1-4): DTGVSQNPRHKITKRGQNVTFRCDPISEHNRLYWYRQTLGQGPEFLTYFQNEAQLEKSRLLSDRFSAERPKGSFSTLEIQRTEQGDSAMYLCASSLASVGGEKLFFGSGTQLSVL.

The rearrangement uses TRBV6-5 and TRBJ2-5, with unresolved D. V lost 6 bases, J lost 2 bases, and 10 bases lay in between. Germline CDR1 and CDR2: MNHEY and SVGAGI. CDR3 length: 13 residues. CDR3 sequence (DNA): TGTGCCAGCAGGCCGCCGAGACAAGAGACCCAGTACTTC. Residues: CASRPPRQETQYF.

This sequence joins TRBV27 and TRBJ2-7, with 10 bases aligning to TRBD1. J gave up 3 bases and V 4 bases, and 0 bases lay outside the gene matches. The CDR3 totals 13 residues. Germline V lookup: CDR1 MNHEY, CDR2 SMNVEV (reference sequence). The CDR3 nucleotides are TGTGCCAGCAGTTGGGACAGGGGCTACGAGCAGTACTTC. Translating it yields CASSWDRGYEQYF.

The chain employs TRBV18 and TRBJ1-1, with 8 bases lining up with TRBD1. The trim removed 2 bases at V and 0 bases at J, leaving 5 bases unmatched. CDR1 is KGHSH, CDR2 LQKENI, per germline. The CDR3 runs to 16 residues. The CDR3 DNA is TGTGCCAGCTCACCAGGGACAGGCGTCTTGAACACTGAAGCTTTCTTT. Translation: CASSPGTGVLNTEAFF.

This sequence joins TRBV11-2 and TRBJ2-5, with 14 bases matching TRBD2. The trim removed 5 bases at V and 6 bases at J, leaving 8 bases unmatched. CDR1 and CDR2 from the germline V gene are SGHAT and FQNNGV. This CDR3 contains 16 residues. The DNA of the CDR3 is TGTGCCAGCAGCAGGACCGGGACTAGCGGGGGAAAGACCCAGTACTTC. It encodes CASSRTGTSGGKTQYF.

This chain uses TRBV14 with TRBJ2-1; D is possibly TRBD1 (5 bases). Germline CDR1 reads SGHDN; CDR2 reads FVKESK. The CDR3 extends over 17 amino acids. Between the trimmed V and J ends, which lost 0 bases and 7 bases, there was a span of 19 bases. CDR3 nucleotide sequence: TGTGCCAGCAGCCAAGATCTAGGGGTCCTCATCGGGAATGAGCAGTTCTTC. It codes for CASSQDLGVLIGNEQFF.

This chain uses TRBV18 with TRBJ1-2; D is possibly TRBD1 (5 bases). The V gene's germline CDR1 is KGHSH and CDR2 LQKENI. This CDR3 comprises 17 residues. V was pared by 5 bases and J by 8 bases, with 27 bases between. DNA for the CDR3: TGTGCCAGCTCAGGCGGCGGGGGTACGGGTTCGTCTCAGGGCTACACCTTC. It is translated as CASSGGGGTGSSQGYTF.

This chain connects TRBV12-5 to TRBJ1-1; 7 bases match TRBD1. CDR1 and CDR2 from the germline V gene are LGHNT and FRNRAP. The CDR3 covers 15 residues. After removal of 5 bases from V and 4 bases from J, the junction contained 10 bases not matched to a gene. The CDR3 spells CASGLSGGLGTEAFF. DNA of the CDR3: TGTGCTAGTGGTCTATCAGGGGGACTGGGCACTGAAGCTTTCTTT.

This chain joins TRBV29-1 and TRBJ1-2, with 8 positions matching TRBD1. The CDR3 has 13 amino acids. J lost 4 bases, V lost 4 bases, and 5 bases had no gene match. Germline loops: CDR1 SQVTM, CDR2 ANQGSEA. Here the CDR3 DNA reads TGCAGCGTTGGGGCAGGGGGCGTCTATGGCTACACCTTC. It encodes CSVGAGGVYGYTF.